This T cell receptor beta chain originates from a study of blood T cell repertoires in COVID-19. Study overall: Samples of COVID-19 (acute and convalescent) were obtained from the United States, Italy and Spain. PBMCs, B-cell-depleted T cells, or T cells provided the cDNA or gDNA that made up the material.

This clone was recorded once. Authors' methods: Amplifying reference gene primers gave estimates of nucleated cell counts. Generated by immunoSEQ multiplex PCR, the TCRdb table keeps only in-frame clones and is missing some. The D gene and trimming were derived from the DNA, and the V and J assignments and clone size from that table. Of more than 350,000 clones in the sample, about 89% are singletons; the top ten hold about 10%. The material sequenced was peripheral blood. This clonotype originated in a woman aged 25 to 39 with COVID-19, enrolled during active disease.

CDR3 residues: CATSDPGTANEQYF. The CDR3 DNA follows: TGTGCCACCAGTGATCCCGGGACAGCCAACGAGCAGTACTTC. The rearrangement joins TRBV24-1 to TRBJ2-7; 7 bases map to TRBD1. The germline V gene has CDR1 KGHDR and CDR2 SFDVKD. The CDR3 sequence is 14 residues long. Trimming at V came to 3 bases and at J to 5 bases, leaving 6 bases not matched to a gene.